This is a list of T cell receptor beta chains from one sample in a study of OX40 agonist ivuxolimab in advanced cancers. Data came from immunoSEQ multiplex PCR; TCRdb stores just in-frame clones and leaves some out. The sample contains 60,000 to 95,000 clones, roughly 84% of which appear only once. The specimen was CD4+ or CD8+ T cells sorted from blood, collected in a trial of the OX40 agonist ivuxolimab. The receptors shown here come from an adult with an advanced solid tumor such as melanoma, head and neck, liver or kidney cancer. The CDR3 runs from the conserved cysteine through the conserved F or W.

TRBV7-2	TRBJ2-3	CASSLGSGSTDTQYF
TRBV6-1	TRBJ1-1	CASSDLGGQRNTEAFF
TRBV6-4	TRBJ2-7	CASSYGPGVSYEQYF
TRBV5-1	TRBJ2-7	CASRAILAGEYEQYF
TRBV5-4	TRBJ1-1	CASSPYTGGSFIFMNTEAFF
TRBV18	TRBJ1-1	CASSTNLGQPEAFF
TRBV19	TRBJ1-3	CASSSTGGSSGNTIYF
TRBV28	TRBJ2-7	CASSPRTPGSYEQYF
TRBV18	-	CASSPGAGPNYEQYF
TRBV15	TRBJ2-7	CATSREPGLAYEQYF
TRBV23-1	TRBJ2-1	CASSPGLAGYNEQFF
TRBV6-5	TRBJ2-1	CASSSGGGNEQFF
TRBV27	TRBJ2-5	CASSLSWQVQETQYF
TRBV7-9	TRBJ2-3	CASSSGQGVGTQYF
TRBV5-4	TRBJ2-2	CASRRAGGNTGELFF
TRBV7-2	TRBJ2-7	CASSLAESEQYF
TRBV7-2	TRBJ2-3	CASSLSSGRGTDTQYF
TRBV7-2	TRBJ2-1	CASSSLAGEMVEQFF
TRBV12-5	TRBJ2-1	CASGLGIAGVGNEQFF
TRBV6-5	TRBJ2-1	CASSRGTSSYNEQFF
TRBV2	TRBJ1-2	CAHPRSYTF
TRBV5-1	TRBJ2-1	CASSLGGTGLDEQFF
TRBV5-1	TRBJ2-1	CASSSSGTSYNEQFF
TRBV5-1	TRBJ1-5	CASSLGTGTNQPQHF
TRBV19	TRBJ2-1	CASSRDRALNEQFF
TRBV4-2	TRBJ2-6	CASSQDREGTGANVLTF
TRBV19	TRBJ1-1	CATIRQGSGTEAFF
TRBV4-1	TRBJ2-3	CASRREGTDTQYF
TRBV6-5	TRBJ2-2	CASNRGQAGGELFF
TRBV18	TRBJ2-5	CASSLGQETQYF
TRBV2	TRBJ2-1	CASNVRLVGNEQFF
TRBV5-1	TRBJ1-3	CASSPQASGNTIYF
TRBV18	TRBJ2-4	CASSWTDVAKNIQYF
TRBV7-9	TRBJ1-4	CASSLGTTGTRNEKLFF
TRBV5-4	TRBJ1-2	CASRREGLGGYGYTF
TRBV18	TRBJ1-1	CASSPGQGRLDTEAFF
TRBV10-1	TRBJ2-1	CASSLANLYNEQFF
TRBV18	TRBJ2-7	CASSPPARGQDEQYF
TRBV23-1	TRBJ1-2	CASSQGQDINYGYTF
TRBV13	TRBJ2-1	CASRPRETYNEQFF
TRBV25-1	TRBJ2-5	CASSDWGAGETQYF
TRBV15	TRBJ2-7	CATSRGQALINEQYF
TRBV6-5	TRBJ2-7	CASSFRKDTYEQYF
TRBV5-1	TRBJ2-2	CASSYDSSNRELFF
TRBV11-2	TRBJ2-5	CASSLGGLSGGTQYF
TRBV15	TRBJ2-5	CATSLAGEETQYF